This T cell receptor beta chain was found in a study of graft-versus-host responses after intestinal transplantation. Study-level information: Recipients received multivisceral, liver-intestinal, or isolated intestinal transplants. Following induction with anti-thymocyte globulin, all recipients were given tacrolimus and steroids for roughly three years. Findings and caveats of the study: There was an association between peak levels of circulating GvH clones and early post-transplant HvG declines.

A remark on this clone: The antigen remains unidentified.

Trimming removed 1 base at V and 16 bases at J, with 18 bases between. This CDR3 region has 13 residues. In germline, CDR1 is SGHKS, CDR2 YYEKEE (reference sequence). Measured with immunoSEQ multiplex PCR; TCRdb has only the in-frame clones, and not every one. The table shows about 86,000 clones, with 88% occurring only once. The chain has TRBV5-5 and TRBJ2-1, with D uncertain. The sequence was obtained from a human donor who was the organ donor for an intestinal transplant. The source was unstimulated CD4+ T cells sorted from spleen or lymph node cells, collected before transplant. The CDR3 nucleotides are TGTGCCAGCAGCTTGATGTGGGCCGAACGATCTTTCTTC. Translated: CASSLMWAERSFF.